The rows below give T cell receptor beta chains drawn from one sample of a study of blood T cell repertoires in COVID-19. The method was immunoSEQ multiplex PCR; TCRdb's version includes in-frame clones alone and lacks a portion of them. The sample lists about 50,000 clones, approximately 90% occurring once. The sample taken for sequencing was peripheral blood. The receptors come from a woman over 75 with acute or convalescent COVID-19. CDR3s include the opening cysteine and the closing phenylalanine or tryptophan. The order of the fields is J gene, V gene, CDR3 protein.

>TRBJ2-3|TRBV6-2/TRBV6-3
CASSTRGPSATDTQYF
>TRBJ2-1|TRBV30
CAWSKWSGEQFF
>TRBJ2-5|TRBV29-1
CSVERNGYQETQYF
>TRBJ1-1|TRBV30
CAWNHGNTEAFF
>TRBJ2-2|TRBV5-1
CASSRTGDTGELFF
>TRBJ2-3|TRBV4-2
CASSPGALASTDTQYF
>TRBJ1-1|TRBV7-9
CASSFPQRVSRLITTEAFF
>TRBJ2-1|TRBV24-1
CATSDVRGLAINEQFF
>TRBJ1-6|TRBV7-6
CASSLARVRSPLHF
>TRBJ2-3|TRBV7-8
CASSFIQAGSTDTQYF
>TRBJ1-2|TRBV7-2
CASRTGITAYGYTF
>TRBJ1-2|TRBV5-1
CASSLQGSGYGYTF
>TRBJ2-7|TRBV5-1
CASSLQGGPYEQYF
>TRBJ2-7|TRBV7-9
CASSASGGASEQYF
>TRBJ1-2|TRBV13
CASSNRGRGGYTF
>TRBJ2-2|TRBV7-3
CASSTVGGRSPGELFF
>TRBJ1-2|TRBV6-6
CASSVQGNYGYTF
>TRBJ2-1|TRBV7-2
CASTFRTSGYNEQFF
>TRBJ2-4|TRBV19
CASTSGELAKNIQYF